This entry describes one T cell receptor beta chain. No antigen is known for it. Base qualities were left out, and no much larger clone turns up one base away. TCR CDR3 regions were amplified from genomic DNA by multiplex PCR using the deep immunoSEQ assay. For each cell subset, the extracted genomic DNA was distributed evenly across all wells of several immunoSEQ 96-well plates, and each plate served as one replicate. For sorted subsets, around 200 ng genomic DNA, equal to 30,000 to 35,000 T cell genomes, was loaded into each replicate PCR. The purified libraries were quantified using a Qubit 3.0 fluorometer, sized with a Bioanalyzer 2100, and then quantified again using the KAPA Library Quantification kit. Every immunoSEQ 96-well plate was sequenced on a dedicated single-read 150-cycle Illumina NextSeq 550 flow cell. As for the authors' bioinformatics: The immunoSEQ output contained only junctional sequences without quality scores, so filtering could not match that applied to full-length reads. To assign V/J genes and CDR3, sequences were annotated against IMGT germline references using PyIR, a Python wrapper for IgBLAST v1.9. Reads were removed for weak V/J assignments (E-value above 1e-6), missing CDR3, stop codons, out-of-frame junctions, or ambiguous translated residues. V3J clonotypes were defined by identical inferred V gene, J gene, and CDR3 amino acid sequence. Percentage overlap between repertoires was calculated by dividing the number of shared unique clonotypes by the size of the smaller repertoire. Three approaches were used to assess repertoire richness: RTK rarefaction, the Chao1 estimator, and Recon v2.1 estimates of unobserved clonotypes. Generation probabilities for all TCRbeta clonotypes obtained by the gDNA method from a handful of donors were computed using OLGA. As stored in TCRdb, this immuneACCESS dataset retains in-frame rearrangements with V and J assigned. A fraction of the clones does not appear; measured against another copy, unresolved V genes explain less than half of the discrepancy, and the remainder lacks a known reason. V, J and clone size are those of that table, while D and trimming were read from the DNA. In this sample the table shows millions of clones, approximately 95% of which occur a single time. More than 0.95% of the sample is taken by the ten largest.

For CDR1 and CDR2, the germline V gene lists SNHLY and FYNNEI. Taken from cysteine to phenylalanine, the CDR3 has 13 residues. The sequence is cut down to CDR3 DNA, 39 bases in frame from base 1. Relative to germline, V is 2 bases shorter and J is 4 bases shorter, with 7 bases between their ends. For the CD8 naive samples, CD45RO-negative cells were positively selected for CCR7, yielding a CD45RA+CCR7+ population from which TemRA cells were excluded. The donors were healthy, HIV-negative adults with no recently reported acute infections or vaccinations. Every donor was a Caucasian adult living in Nashville, Tennessee, USA. Blood was obtained by leukapheresis, after which PBMCs were separated by Ficoll-Histopaque density gradient centrifugation and cryopreserved in liquid nitrogen vapor phase. Purity and quantity of every magnetically sorted T cell population were checked by analytical flow cytometry. Genomic DNA was isolated from every sorted fraction and measured by UV absorbance on a Nanodrop 2000c.

The data stem from a study of shared clonotypes between healthy human individuals (dated by TCRdb to 2020 to 2021). In terms of the full investigation: Two women and three men aged 18 to 49 years were included in the cohort. For each donor, three plates each were used for CD4 naive and CD4 memory, two plates were used for CD8 naive, and one plate was used for CD8 memory. Each donor's leukapheresis produced roughly between about 0.9 and 9.5 billion PBMCs. To estimate repertoire size and how much clonotype sharing occurs between individuals, the study deeply sequenced the blood TCR repertoires of five healthy adults. Libraries were prepared and TCR repertoires were sequenced by different laboratories using diverse techniques, in order to increase sequencing depth and limit assay-specific biases. Summary of the overall study and its limitations: Around 5.4% of naive CD4, roughly 3.6% of naive CD8, 2.3% of memory CD4, and about 0.4% of memory CD8 clonotypes were shared across a few donors. Compared with non-shared clonotypes, the clonotypes found in all four sorted-subset donors had higher generation probabilities. Naive subsets generally had larger estimated clonotype richness than memory subsets. Pairwise subsampling led to the expectation that sequencing depth would affect the degree of clonotype sharing among donors. Sampling was restricted to blood, and TCR repertoires in tissues likely differ from the TCR repertoires found in blood. Even with the large sequencing depth, rarefaction of the sorted-subset datasets indicated that sequencing was incomplete. Because the study included only a small number of donors, the genetic and exposure-history diversity represented was limited.

This TCR was sampled from a man aged 18-30 years in good health. Sequencing was done on a sample of naive CD8+ T cells sorted from blood. The cell subset or site label, as the study defines it: CD45RA+CCR7+. The chain employs TRBV2 and TRBJ2-3; TRBD2 might be the D gene, on 5 matching bases. The CDR3 has the sequence CASSESGADTQYF. The DNA is as follows: TGTGCCAGCAGTGAATCCGGGGCAGATACGCAGTATTTT.